The present T cell receptor (beta chain) was sequenced within a study of cytomegalovirus exposure and HLA in healthy donors. V shed 1 base and J 2 bases; nucleotides not matched to a gene: 7. This CDR3 is built from 16 residues. Germline-derived CDR1 and CDR2 are LGHNA and YNFKEQ. This clone was observed once. Its specificity is unknown. These donors, healthy bone marrow donors, were studied. Study results and limitations: The authors listed some 150 TCR beta chains as cytomegalovirus-associated.

It was with 60 Vbeta and 13 Jbeta primers that the PCR ran. Sequencing used immunoSEQ multiplex PCR; TCRdb keeps in-frame clones, though not all of them. Of about 150,000 clones in the sample, approximately 79% were seen once. The TCR sequence derives from a middle-aged woman in good health and CMV-seropositive. The sequencing sample was made of PBMCs. The chain has TRBV4-2 and TRBJ2-5; 7 bases are shared with TRBD2. CDR3 residues: CASSQVMTGGQETQYF. DNA of the CDR3: TGTGCCAGCAGCCAAGTTATGACGGGGGGACAAGAGACCCAGTACTTC.